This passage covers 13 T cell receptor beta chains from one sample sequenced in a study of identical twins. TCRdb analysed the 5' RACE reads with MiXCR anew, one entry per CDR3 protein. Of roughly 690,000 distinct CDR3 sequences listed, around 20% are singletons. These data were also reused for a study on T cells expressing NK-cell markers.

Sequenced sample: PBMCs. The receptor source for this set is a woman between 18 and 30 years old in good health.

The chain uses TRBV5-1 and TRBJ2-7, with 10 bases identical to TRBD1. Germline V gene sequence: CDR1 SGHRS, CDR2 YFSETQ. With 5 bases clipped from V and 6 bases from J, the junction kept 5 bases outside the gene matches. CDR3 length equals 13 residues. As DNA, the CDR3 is TGCGCCAGCAGGCCCGGGACAGGGGCCGAGCAGTACTTC. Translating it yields CASRPGTGAEQYF.

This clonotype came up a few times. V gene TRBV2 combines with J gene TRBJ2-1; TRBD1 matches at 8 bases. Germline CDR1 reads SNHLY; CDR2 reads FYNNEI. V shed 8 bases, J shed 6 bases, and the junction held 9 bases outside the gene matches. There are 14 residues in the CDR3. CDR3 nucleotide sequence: TGTGCCAGCTTACGACAGGGGTTTACCAATGAGCAGTTCTTC. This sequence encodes CASLRQGFTNEQFF.

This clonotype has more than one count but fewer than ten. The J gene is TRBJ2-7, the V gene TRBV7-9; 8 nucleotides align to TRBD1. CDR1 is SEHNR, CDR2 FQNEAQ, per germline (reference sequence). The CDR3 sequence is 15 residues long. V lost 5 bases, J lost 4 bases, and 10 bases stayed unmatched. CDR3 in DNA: TGTGCCAGCAGCACGAGGCAGACAGGGGCTTACGAGCAGTACTTC. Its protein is CASSTRQTGAYEQYF.

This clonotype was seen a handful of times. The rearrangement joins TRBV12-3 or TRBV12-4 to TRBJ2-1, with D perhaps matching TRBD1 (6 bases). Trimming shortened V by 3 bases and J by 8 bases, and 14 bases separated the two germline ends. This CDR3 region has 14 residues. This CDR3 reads CASSFQGLVYEQFF. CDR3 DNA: TGTGCCAGCAGTTTTCAGGGGCTAGTCTATGAGCAGTTCTTC.

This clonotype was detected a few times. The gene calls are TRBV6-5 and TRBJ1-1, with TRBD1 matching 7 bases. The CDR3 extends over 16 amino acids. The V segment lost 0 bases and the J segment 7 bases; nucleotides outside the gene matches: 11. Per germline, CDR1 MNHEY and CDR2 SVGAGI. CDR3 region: CASSYSTAGGKGEAFF. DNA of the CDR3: TGTGCCAGCAGTTACTCGACGGCAGGGGGGAAAGGTGAAGCTTTCTTT.

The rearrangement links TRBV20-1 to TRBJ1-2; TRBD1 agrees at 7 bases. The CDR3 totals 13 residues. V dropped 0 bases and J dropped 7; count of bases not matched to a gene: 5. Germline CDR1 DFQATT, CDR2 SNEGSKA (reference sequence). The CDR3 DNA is TGCAGTGCTAGAGACGGACAGGCACCTGGCTACACCTTC. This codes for CSARDGQAPGYTF.

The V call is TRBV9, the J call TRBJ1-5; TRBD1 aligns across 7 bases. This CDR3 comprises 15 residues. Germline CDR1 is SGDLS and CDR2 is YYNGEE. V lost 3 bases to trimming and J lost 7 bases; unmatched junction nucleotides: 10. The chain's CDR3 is CASSAEAGGNQPQHF. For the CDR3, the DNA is TGTGCCAGCAGCGCCGAAGCAGGGGGGAACCAGCCCCAGCATTTT.

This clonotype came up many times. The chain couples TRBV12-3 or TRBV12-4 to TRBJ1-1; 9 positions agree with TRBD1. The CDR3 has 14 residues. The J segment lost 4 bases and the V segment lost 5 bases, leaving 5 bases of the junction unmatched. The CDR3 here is CASSSRDRATEAFF. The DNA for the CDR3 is TGTGCCAGCAGTAGCCGGGACAGGGCCACTGAAGCTTTCTTT.

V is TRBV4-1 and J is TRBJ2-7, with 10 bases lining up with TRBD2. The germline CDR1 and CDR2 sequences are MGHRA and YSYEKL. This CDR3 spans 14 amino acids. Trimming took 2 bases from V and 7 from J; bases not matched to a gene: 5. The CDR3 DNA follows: TGCGCCAGCAGCCAAAGCGGGGGGGCTCGTGAGCAGTACTTC. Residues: CASSQSGGAREQYF.

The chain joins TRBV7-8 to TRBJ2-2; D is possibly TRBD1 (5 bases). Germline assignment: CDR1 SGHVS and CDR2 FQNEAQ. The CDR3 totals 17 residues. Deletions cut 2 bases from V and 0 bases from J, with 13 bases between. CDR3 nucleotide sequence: TGTGCCAGCAGCTTATGGGGCAGGATAGCGAACACCGGGGAGCTGTTTTTT. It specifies CASSLWGRIANTGELFF.

The CDR3, as DNA: TGTGCCAGCAGCGATCCCAGGGGAGGGCTCTACGAGCAGTACTTC. As protein: CASSDPRGGLYEQYF. The chain joins TRBV13 to TRBJ2-7; TRBD2 might be the D (7 bases). V dropped 5 bases and J dropped 3 bases, with 17 bases sitting between them. Germline CDR1 reads PRHDT; CDR2 reads FYEKMQ (reference sequence). The CDR3 extends over 15 amino acids.

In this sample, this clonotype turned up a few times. Here the CDR3 DNA reads TGCAGTGCTAGAGTCAGGGGGCCCGAGCAGTACTTC. This codes for CSARVRGPEQYF. The chain recombines TRBV20-1 with TRBJ2-7; TRBD1 matches at 8 bases. V shed 1 base, J shed 6 bases, and the junction held 2 bases outside the gene matches. CDR1 and CDR2 from the germline V gene are DFQATT and SNEGSKA (reference sequence). The CDR3 is made up of 12 amino acids.

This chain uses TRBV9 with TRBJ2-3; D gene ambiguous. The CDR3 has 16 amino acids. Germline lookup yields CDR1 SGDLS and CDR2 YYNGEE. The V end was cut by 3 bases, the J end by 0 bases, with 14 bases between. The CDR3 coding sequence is TGTGCCAGCAGCGCATTTGGCGAGACTAGCACAGATACGCAGTATTTT. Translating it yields CASSAFGETSTDTQYF. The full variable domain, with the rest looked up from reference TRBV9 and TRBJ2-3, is DSGVTQTPKHLITATGQRVTLRCSPRSGDLSVYWYQQSLDQGLQFLIQYYNGEERAKGNILERFSAQQFPDLHSELNLSSLELGDSALYFCASSAFGETSTDTQYFGPGTRLTVL.